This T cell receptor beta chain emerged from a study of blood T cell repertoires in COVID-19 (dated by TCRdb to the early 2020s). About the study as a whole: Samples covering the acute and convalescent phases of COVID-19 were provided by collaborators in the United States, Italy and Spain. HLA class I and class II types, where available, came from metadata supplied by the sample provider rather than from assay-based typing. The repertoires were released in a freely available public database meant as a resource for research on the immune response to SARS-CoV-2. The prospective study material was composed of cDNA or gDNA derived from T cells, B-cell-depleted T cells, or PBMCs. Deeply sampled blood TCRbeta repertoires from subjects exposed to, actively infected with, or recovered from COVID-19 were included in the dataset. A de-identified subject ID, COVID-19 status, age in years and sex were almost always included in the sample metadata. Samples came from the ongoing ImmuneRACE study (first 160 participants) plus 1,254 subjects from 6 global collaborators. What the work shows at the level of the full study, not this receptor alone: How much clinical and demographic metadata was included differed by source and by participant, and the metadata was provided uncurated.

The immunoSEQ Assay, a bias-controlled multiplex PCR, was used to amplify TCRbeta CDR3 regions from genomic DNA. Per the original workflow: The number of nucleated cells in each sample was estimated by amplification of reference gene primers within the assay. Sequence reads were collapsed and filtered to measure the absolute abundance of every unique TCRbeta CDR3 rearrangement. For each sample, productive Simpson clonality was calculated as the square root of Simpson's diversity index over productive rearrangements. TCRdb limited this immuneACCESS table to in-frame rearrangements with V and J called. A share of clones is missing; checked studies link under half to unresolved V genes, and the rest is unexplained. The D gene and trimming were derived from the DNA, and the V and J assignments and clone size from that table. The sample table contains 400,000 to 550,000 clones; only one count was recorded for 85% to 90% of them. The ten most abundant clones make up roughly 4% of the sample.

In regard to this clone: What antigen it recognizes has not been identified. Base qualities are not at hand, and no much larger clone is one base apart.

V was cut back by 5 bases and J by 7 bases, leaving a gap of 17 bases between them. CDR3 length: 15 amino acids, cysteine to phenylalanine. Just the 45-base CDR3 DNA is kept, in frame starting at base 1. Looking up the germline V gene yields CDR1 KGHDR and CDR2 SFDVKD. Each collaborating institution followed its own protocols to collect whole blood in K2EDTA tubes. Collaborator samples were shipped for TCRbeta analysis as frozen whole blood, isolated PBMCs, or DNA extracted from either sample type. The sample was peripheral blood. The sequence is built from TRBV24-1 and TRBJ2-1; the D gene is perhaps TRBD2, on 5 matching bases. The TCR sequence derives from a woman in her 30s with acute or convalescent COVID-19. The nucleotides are TGTGCCACCAGTGTCGTCCGGGGTTTTGGGAATGAGCAGTTCTTC. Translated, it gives CATSVVRGFGNEQFF.